Each of the 19 T cell receptor beta chains below was sequenced from the same sample in a study of OX40 agonist ivuxolimab in advanced cancers. Using immunoSEQ multiplex PCR, the repertoire was profiled, and TCRdb retains in-frame clones only, with some absent. The top ten hold about 0.7% of the sample, which has some 80,000 clones, more than 90% seen once. Specimen: CD4+ or CD8+ T cells sorted from blood, collected in a trial of the OX40 agonist ivuxolimab. The receptors were sampled from an adult with an advanced solid tumor such as melanoma, head and neck, liver or kidney cancer.

V and J are TRBV6-5 and TRBJ2-5; D gene unclear. This CDR3 is 12 amino acids long. CDR1 is MNHEY and CDR2 is SVGAGI in the germline V gene. Between the trimmed V and J ends, which lost 7 bases and 5 bases, there was a span of 11 bases. The CDR3 region has the DNA TGTGCCAGCACCTTGATTGGGGAGACCCAGTACTTC. It yields the protein CASTLIGETQYF.

The chain carries TRBV6-1 and TRBJ1-5; tentatively, D is TRBD1 (5 bases). The V gene's germline CDR1 is MNHNS and CDR2 SASEGT. V was clipped by 1 base and J by 2 bases, with 18 bases between them. This CDR3 is built from 18 residues. The chain's CDR3 is CASSEGRDTLGRNQPQHF. The CDR3 nucleotides are TGTGCCAGCAGTGAAGGGCGGGATACACTGGGGCGCAATCAGCCCCAGCATTTT.

The rearrangement uses TRBV30 and TRBJ2-5; D is unclear. Germline CDR1 GTSNPN, CDR2 SVGIG (reference sequence). Trimming cost V 0 bases and J 2 bases, with 7 bases left between them. CDR3 length: 13 amino acids. In DNA form, the CDR3 reads TGTGCCTGGAGTGTACATGTTCAAGAGACCCAGTACTTC. This encodes CAWSVHVQETQYF. Combining the CDR3 with reference TRBV30 and TRBJ2-5 gives the whole variable domain SQTIHQWPATLVQPVGSPLSLECTVEGTSNPNLYWYRQAAGRGLQLLFYSVGIGQISSEVPQNLSASRPQDRQFILSSKKLLLSDSGFYLCAWSVHVQETQYFGPGTRLLVL.

The chain links TRBV6-1 to TRBJ2-7, with a tentative D call TRBD2 (7 bases). Trimming pared 0 bases from V and 0 bases from J, leaving 12 bases between. The CDR3 runs 16 residues. Looked up from germline, CDR1 is MNHNS and CDR2 is SASEGT. As DNA, the CDR3 is TGTGCCAGCAGTGAAGCGGGACGGGGGGCCTCCTACGAGCAGTACTTC. Its translation: CASSEAGRGASYEQYF.

With regard to this clone: Other DNA sequences in this sample translate to the same CDR3. This chain joins TRBV30 and TRBJ1-2, with D perhaps TRBD1 (6 bases). Trimming removed 1 base at V and 2 bases at J, with 8 bases between. The germline V gene has CDR1 GTSNPN and CDR2 SVGIG (reference sequence). The length of the CDR3 is 13 residues. The CDR3: CAWSEQGNYGYTF. CDR3 sequence (DNA): TGTGCCTGGAGTGAACAGGGCAACTATGGCTACACCTTC. Drawing the rest from reference TRBV30 and TRBJ1-2, the complete variable domain is SQTIHQWPATLVQPVGSPLSLECTVEGTSNPNLYWYRQAAGRGLQLLFYSVGIGQISSEVPQNLSASRPQDRQFILSSKKLLLSDSGFYLCAWSEQGNYGYTFGSGTRLTVV.

The gene calls are TRBV29-1 and TRBJ2-7; 8 nucleotides line up with TRBD1. Trimming at V came to 7 bases and at J to 2 bases, leaving 7 bases not matched to a gene. Germline CDR1 reads SQVTM; CDR2 reads ANQGSEA. The CDR3 extends over 13 amino acids. CDR3 coding DNA: TGCAGCGCCCAAGGACAGGGAACCTACGAGCAGTACTTC. Amino acids: CSAQGQGTYEQYF.

The chain links TRBV30 to TRBJ2-7; D gene unclear. V was pared by 2 bases and J by 7 bases, with 9 bases between. The CDR3 consists of 11 residues. The germline gives CDR1 GTSNPN, CDR2 SVGIG (reference sequence). The CDR3 DNA sequence: TGTGCCTGGAGTTCTCTAAATGAGCAGTACTTC. Translation: CAWSSLNEQYF.

V usage is TRBV18 and J usage is TRBJ2-3; the match to TRBD2 covers 10 bases. J lost 3 bases, V lost 1 base, and 4 bases had no gene match. This CDR3 spans 16 amino acids. Germline-derived CDR1 and CDR2 are KGHSH and LQKENI. This CDR3 reads CASSPLERGGTDTQYF. DNA for the CDR3: TGTGCCAGCTCACCACTCGAGCGGGGGGGGACAGATACGCAGTATTTT.

V usage is TRBV18 and J usage is TRBJ2-5; the D gene is possibly TRBD1 (6 bases). Germline loops: CDR1 KGHSH, CDR2 LQKENI. The V gene lost 1 base and the J gene lost 4 bases, with 13 bases spanning the gap. This CDR3 is built from 15 residues. CDR3 sequence (DNA): TGTGCCAGCTCACCACTACAGGGCCGCGGAGAGACCCAGTACTTC. Protein: CASSPLQGRGETQYF.

J is TRBJ1-3 and V is TRBV5-6, with TRBD1 matching over 9 bases. Trimming took 4 bases from V and 4 from J; bases not matched to a gene: 3. The V gene's germline CDR1 is SGHDT and CDR2 YYEEEE. The CDR3 length is 14 residues. The CDR3 DNA reads as TGTGCCAGCAGCAGACAGGGGGACGGAAACACCATATATTTT. Protein: CASSRQGDGNTIYF. The whole variable domain, remainder taken from reference TRBV5-6 and TRBJ1-3, is DAGVTQSPTHLIKTRGQQVTLRCSPKSGHDTVSWYQQALGQGPQFIFQYYEEEERQRGNFPDRFSGHQFPNYSSELNVNALLLGDSALYLCASSRQGDGNTIYFGEGSWLTVV.

The V gene is TRBV6-1, the J gene TRBJ2-3; 9 bases line up with TRBD1. V gave up 8 bases and J gave up 1 base; unmatched junction bases: 7. Germline V gives CDR1 MNHNS, CDR2 SASEGT. This CDR3 region has 15 residues. The CDR3, as DNA: TGTGCCAGCCGAGACAGGGGGATCGGCACAGATACGCAGTATTTT. This gives the protein CASRDRGIGTDTQYF.

The J gene is TRBJ2-2, the V gene TRBV2; TRBD2 aligns across 10 bases. This CDR3 is 17 amino acids long. Per the germline V gene, CDR1 is SNHLY and CDR2 is FYNNEI. Trimming took 4 bases from V and 6 from J; bases not matched to a gene: 11. CDR3 in amino acids: CASSAPAGGGFSGELFF. CDR3 nucleotides: TGTGCCAGCAGTGCCCCAGCGGGAGGGGGGTTCTCCGGGGAGCTGTTTTTT.

The gene calls are TRBV18 and TRBJ2-3; D is uncertain. Trimming pared 0 bases from V and 1 base from J, leaving 5 bases between. The CDR3 sequence is 14 residues long. CDR1 KGHSH and CDR2 LQKENI come from the germline V gene. CDR3 DNA sequence: TGTGCCAGCTCACCACCGTCGGGCACAGATACGCAGTATTTT. It encodes CASSPPSGTDTQYF.

The chain employs TRBV5-4 and TRBJ2-3, with 7 nucleotides matching TRBD2. Trimming at V came to 0 bases and at J to 4 bases, leaving 2 bases not matched to a gene. Per germline, CDR1 SGHNT and CDR2 YYREEE (reference sequence). This CDR3 has 14 amino acids. CDR3 nucleotide sequence: TGTGCCAGCAGCTTGGGCGGGAGCGCAGATACGCAGTATTTT. Amino acid sequence: CASSLGGSADTQYF.

This clone was recorded once. At one boundary the junction diverges from the germline segment, which might be a read error. V gene TRBV7-3 combines with J gene TRBJ2-2, with D hard to call. There are 14 residues in the CDR3. Germline CDR1 SGHTA, CDR2 FQGTGA. CDR3 amino acids: CASSLTLSPGELFF. In DNA, the CDR3 is TGTGCCAGCAGCCTAACCCTCTCACCCGGGGAGCTGTTTTTT.

The chain links TRBV28 to TRBJ2-7; possibly TRBD2 for D (5 bases). Germline CDR1 reads MDHEN; CDR2 reads SYDVKM. The V and J ends lost 11 bases and 3 bases respectively, with 11 bases between them. The CDR3 totals 11 residues. The CDR3 DNA is TGTGCCGCTAGAGGGCGCTACGAGCAGTACTTC. Translation: CAARGRYEQYF. The variable domain in full, with the rest retrieved from reference TRBV28 and TRBJ2-7, is DVKVTQSSRYLVKRTGEKVFLECVQDMDHENMFWYRQDPGLGLRLIYFSYDVKMKEKGDIPEGYSVSREKKERFSLILESASTNQTSMYLCAARGRYEQYFGPGTRLTVT.

The CDR3 coding sequence is TGTGCCAGCAGTATATCAAGCGGGCTTAGGAACGGGGAGCTGTTTTTT. Protein: CASSISSGLRNGELFF. This chain joins TRBV28 and TRBJ2-2; a possible D gene is TRBD2 (6 bases). The germline CDR1 and CDR2 sequences are MDHEN and SYDVKM. This CDR3 has 16 amino acids. Between the trimmed V and J ends, which lost 5 bases and 7 bases, there was a span of 20 bases.

The V call is TRBV5-1, the J call TRBJ1-2, with D possibly TRBD1 on 5 matching bases. Germline CDR1 SGHRS, CDR2 YFSETQ. The ends were cut back, 2 bases at V and 7 bases at J, with 12 bases in the middle. The length of the CDR3 is 13 residues. CDR3 sequence reads: CASSFSGNSGYTF. CDR3 in DNA: TGCGCCAGCAGCTTCTCAGGGAATTCTGGCTACACCTTC.

This clone was found once. The V and J genes are TRBV11-2 and TRBJ2-3; D is unresolved. Germline-derived CDR1 and CDR2 are SGHAT and FQNNGV. The V gene lost 5 bases and the J gene lost 0 bases, with 18 bases spanning the gap. The CDR3 totals 17 residues. CDR3 in DNA: TGTGCCAGCAGCCGGTCGGCAGCTCTCTCTAGCACAGATACGCAGTATTTT. Translation: CASSRSAALSSTDTQYF.